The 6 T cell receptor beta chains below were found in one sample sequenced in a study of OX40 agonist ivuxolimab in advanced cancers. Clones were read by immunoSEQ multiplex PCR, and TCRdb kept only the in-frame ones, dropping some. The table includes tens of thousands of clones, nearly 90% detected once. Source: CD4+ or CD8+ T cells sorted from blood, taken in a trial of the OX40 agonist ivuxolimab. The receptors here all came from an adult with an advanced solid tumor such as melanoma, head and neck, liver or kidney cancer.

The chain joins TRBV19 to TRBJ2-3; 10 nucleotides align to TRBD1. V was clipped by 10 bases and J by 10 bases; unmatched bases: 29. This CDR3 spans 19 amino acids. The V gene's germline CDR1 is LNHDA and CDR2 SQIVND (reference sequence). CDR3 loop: CATLNGQGVRGGLEGPQYF. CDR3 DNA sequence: TGTGCCACCTTGAATGGACAGGGGGTCCGCGGGGGCCTCGAGGGTCCGCAGTATTTT. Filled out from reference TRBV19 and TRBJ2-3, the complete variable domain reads DGGITQSPKYLFRKEGQNVTLSCEQNLNHDAMYWYRQDPGQGLRLIYYSQIVNDFQKGDIAEGYSVSREKKESFPLTVTSAQKNPTAFYLCATLNGQGVRGGLEGPQYFGPGTRLTVL.

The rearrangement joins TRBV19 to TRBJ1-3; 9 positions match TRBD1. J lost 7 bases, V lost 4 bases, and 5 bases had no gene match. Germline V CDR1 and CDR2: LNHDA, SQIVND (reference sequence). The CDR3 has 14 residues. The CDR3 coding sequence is TGTGCCAGTAGTAGGGACAGGGACGGGAACACCATATATTTT. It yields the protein CASSRDRDGNTIYF.

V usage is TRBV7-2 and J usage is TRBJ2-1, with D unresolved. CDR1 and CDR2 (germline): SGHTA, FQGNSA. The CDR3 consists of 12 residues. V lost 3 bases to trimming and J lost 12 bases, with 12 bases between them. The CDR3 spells CASSFGGIGQFF. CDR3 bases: TGTGCCAGCAGCTTTGGTGGGATCGGGCAGTTCTTC.

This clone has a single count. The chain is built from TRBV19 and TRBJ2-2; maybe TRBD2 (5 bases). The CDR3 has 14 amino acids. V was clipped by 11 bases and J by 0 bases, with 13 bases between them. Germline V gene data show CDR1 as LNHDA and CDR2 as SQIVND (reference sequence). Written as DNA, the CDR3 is TGTGCCGGGAGAAGAGACGCGAACACCGGGGAGCTGTTTTTT. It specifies CAGRRDANTGELFF.

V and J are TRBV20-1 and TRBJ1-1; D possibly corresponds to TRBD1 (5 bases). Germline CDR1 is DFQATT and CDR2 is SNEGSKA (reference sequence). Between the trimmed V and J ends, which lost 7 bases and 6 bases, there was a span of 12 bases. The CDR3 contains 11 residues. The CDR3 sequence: CSVGVLPEAFF. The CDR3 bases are TGCAGTGTGGGGGTCTTACCTGAAGCTTTCTTT.

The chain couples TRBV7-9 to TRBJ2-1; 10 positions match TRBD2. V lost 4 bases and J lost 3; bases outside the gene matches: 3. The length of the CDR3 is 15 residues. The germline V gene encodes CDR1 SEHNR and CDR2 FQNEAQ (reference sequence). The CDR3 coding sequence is TGTGCCAGCAGCTCAGCGGGGGGGATCTACAATGAGCAGTTCTTC. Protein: CASSSAGGIYNEQFF.